This T cell receptor (beta chain) comes out of a study of blood T cell repertoires in COVID-19. Data came from immunoSEQ multiplex PCR; TCRdb stores just in-frame clones and leaves some out. The table includes tens of thousands of clones, over 80% detected once. Germline CDR1 LNHDA, CDR2 SQIVND (reference sequence). V was cut by 6 bases and J by 3 bases, with 18 bases left in between. The CDR3 has 16 residues. J is TRBJ1-5 and V is TRBV19; maybe TRBD1 (6 bases). This clonotype was obtained from an elderly man with acute or convalescent COVID-19. What was sequenced was peripheral blood. CDR3 loop: CASRNRVAGVNQPQHF. CDR3 DNA: TGTGCCAGTAGGAACAGGGTGGCCGGGGTCAATCAGCCCCAGCATTTT.